This T cell receptor beta chain is drawn from a study of shared clonotypes between healthy human individuals. Trimming at V came to 2 bases and at J to 0 bases, leaving 4 bases not matched to a gene. This CDR3 contains 17 residues. The germline CDR1 and CDR2 sequences are SGDLS and YYNGEE. Method: immunoSEQ multiplex PCR; TCRdb's copy keeps in-frame clones and lacks some. There are some 380,000 clones in the sample; about 96% occur only once, and around 0.32% lies in the top ten. This TCR derives from a man younger than 45 in good health. The J gene is TRBJ2-6, the V gene TRBV9, with 8 nucleotides matching TRBD1. The sample was memory CD8+ T cells sorted from blood. Subset: CD45RO+ cells pooled with CCR7-negative TemRA cells. DNA of the CDR3: TGTGCCAGCAGCGTCGGGACAGGTCCCTCTGGGGCCAACGTCCTGACTTTC. This gives the protein CASSVGTGPSGANVLTF. Full variable domain (rest looked up from reference TRBV9 and TRBJ2-6): DSGVTQTPKHLITATGQRVTLRCSPRSGDLSVYWYQQSLDQGLQFLIQYYNGEERAKGNILERFSAQQFPDLHSELNLSSLELGDSALYFCASSVGTGPSGANVLTFGAGSRLTVL.